The TCR beta chain described here comes from a study of shared clonotypes between healthy human individuals (dated by TCRdb to the early 2020s). Broadly, across the study: A couple of women and three men aged 18 to 49 years were included in the cohort. For each donor, CD4 naive and CD4 memory were each run on three plates, CD8 naive on two plates, and CD8 memory on one plate. The study deeply sequenced blood TCR repertoires of about five healthy adults to estimate repertoire size and the extent of clonotype sharing between individuals. Different laboratories and diverse techniques were used to prepare libraries and sequence TCR repertoires, to increase sequencing depth and limit assay-specific biases. Each donor's leukapheresis produced roughly between roughly 0.85 and 10 billion PBMCs.

TCR CDR3 regions were amplified from genomic DNA by multiplex PCR using the deep immunoSEQ assay. Genomic DNA extracted from each cell subset was distributed evenly over all wells of several immunoSEQ 96-well plates, and each plate served as one replicate. For sorted subsets, 200 to 250 ng genomic DNA, equal to 25,000 to 35,000 T cell genomes, was loaded into each replicate PCR. Purified libraries were quantified with a Qubit 3.0 fluorometer, sized on a Bioanalyzer 2100, and re-quantified with the KAPA Library Quantification kit. Each immunoSEQ 96-well plate was sequenced on its own single-read 150-cycle Illumina NextSeq 550 flow cell. In the original analysis: Because the immunoSEQ output held only junctional sequences and lacked quality scores, the filtering could not match the filtering applied to full-length reads. To assign V/J genes and CDR3, sequences were annotated against IMGT germline references using PyIR, a Python wrapper for IgBLAST v1.9. Reads were removed for weak V/J assignments (E-value above 1e-6), missing CDR3, stop codons, out-of-frame junctions, or ambiguous translated residues. V3J clonotypes were defined as sequences sharing an identical inferred V gene, J gene, and CDR3 amino acid sequence. To compute the percentage overlap between repertoires, the number of shared unique clonotypes was divided by the size of the smaller repertoire. Repertoire richness was assessed with RTK rarefaction, the Chao1 estimator, and Recon v2.1 estimates of unobserved clonotypes. Generation probabilities for all TCRbeta clonotypes obtained by the gDNA method from a few donors were computed using OLGA. Held by TCRdb, this immuneACCESS table contains in-frame sequences only and omits some clones. Under half of the omission traces to an unresolved V gene where checked; the cause of the rest is unknown. V and J calls plus clone size are reproduced from that table; the DNA served to infer D and trimming. The sample table lists roughly 2.5 million clones, approximately 94% of them with a count of one. Of the sample, around 0.14% falls within the top ten clones.

The donors were healthy, HIV-negative adults with no recently reported acute infections or vaccinations. Every donor was a Caucasian adult living in Nashville, Tennessee, USA. Magnetic negative selection was used to enrich CD4+ T cells, after which naive cells were positively selected on CD45RA and the negative fraction became the memory subset. Blood was obtained by leukapheresis, after which PBMCs were separated by Ficoll-Histopaque density gradient centrifugation and cryopreserved in liquid nitrogen vapor phase. Analytical flow cytometry was used to check the purity and quantity of every magnetically sorted T cell population. Genomic DNA was isolated from each sorted fraction and quantified by UV absorbance on a Nanodrop 2000c. As regards this clone: Its antigen remains unidentified. No much larger clone is present one base from it, and per-base qualities are unavailable.

Study-wide conclusions, independent of this receptor: Pairwise subsampling indicated that sequencing depth was expected to affect the degree of clonotype sharing among donors. Compared with non-shared clonotypes, clonotypes shared by all four sorted-subset donors had higher generation probabilities. Because the study included only a small number of donors, the genetic and exposure-history diversity represented was limited. Sampling was limited to blood, and TCR repertoires in tissue likely differ from TCR repertoires in blood. Rarefaction of sorted-subset datasets indicated incomplete sequencing despite the large sequencing depth. Across a few donors, approximately 4.9% of naive CD4, roughly 3.8% of naive CD8, approximately 2.5% of memory CD4, and 0.3% to 0.45% of memory CD8 clonotypes were shared. Larger estimated clonotype richness was generally found for naive subsets than for memory subsets.

Trimming takes 7 bases off V and 8 bases off J; junction bases not matched to a gene: 8. CDR3 length: 14 amino acids, cysteine to phenylalanine. Only the CDR3 region is kept as DNA, spanning 42 bases read in frame from base 1. CDR1 SNHLY and CDR2 FYNNEI were looked up in the germline V gene. The receptor was derived from a man between 18 and 35 years old in good health. Recombination linked TRBV2 to TRBJ2-1; 10 middle bases align to TRBD2. Sequencing was carried out using naive CD4+ T cells sorted from blood. This specimen's cell subset or site label, interpreted: CD45RA+ positively selected. The bases read TGTGCCAGCACTGTCCTAGCGGGAGTCTATGAGCAGTTCTTC. It encodes CASTVLAGVYEQFF.